What follows is one TCR beta chain and its context. This CDR3 has 14 amino acids. Germline V gene data show CDR1 as SGHVS and CDR2 as FQNEAQ. V gave up 2 bases and J gave up 8 bases, with 15 bases separating them. Using immunoSEQ multiplex PCR, the repertoire was profiled, and TCRdb retains in-frame clones only, with some absent. The table lists about 160,000 clones, 85% to 95% of them singletons, with about 5% in the top ten. This entry belongs to a study of blood T cell repertoires in COVID-19. Study as a whole: PBMCs, B-cell-depleted T cells, or T cells were the source of the cDNA or gDNA that made up the material.

The receptor was isolated from a woman aged 45-60 years with acute or convalescent COVID-19. The rearrangement joins TRBV7-8 to TRBJ1-2; D is unresolved. The sequenced sample was peripheral blood. In DNA form, the CDR3 reads TGTGCCAGCAGCTTAATAGGTCTTCGGAGAGGCTACACCTTC. It encodes CASSLIGLRRGYTF.